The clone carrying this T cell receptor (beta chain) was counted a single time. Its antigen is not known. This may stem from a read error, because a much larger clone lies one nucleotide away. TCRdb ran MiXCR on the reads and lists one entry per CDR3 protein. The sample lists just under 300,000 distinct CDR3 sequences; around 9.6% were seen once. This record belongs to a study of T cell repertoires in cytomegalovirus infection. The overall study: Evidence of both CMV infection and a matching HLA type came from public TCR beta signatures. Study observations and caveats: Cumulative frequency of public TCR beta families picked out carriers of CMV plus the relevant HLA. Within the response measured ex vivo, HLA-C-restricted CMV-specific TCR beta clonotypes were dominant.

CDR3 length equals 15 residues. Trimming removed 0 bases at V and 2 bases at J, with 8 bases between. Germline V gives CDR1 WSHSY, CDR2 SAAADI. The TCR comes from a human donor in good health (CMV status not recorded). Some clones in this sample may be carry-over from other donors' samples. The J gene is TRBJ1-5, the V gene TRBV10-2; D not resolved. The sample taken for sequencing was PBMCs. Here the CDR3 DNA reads TGCGCCAGCAGTGAGTCTTGGGTGTGCAATCAGCCCCAGCATTTT. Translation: CASSESWVCNQPQHF.